These 19 T cell receptor beta chains were sequenced from one sample in a study of Ad26.COV2.S vaccination and SARS-CoV-2 variants. The protocol was immunoSEQ multiplex PCR, while the TCRdb copy is restricted to in-frame clones and leaves out a portion. The repertoire holds around 450,000 clones, 75% to 90% seen once, with over 2.5% in the top ten. Treatment specified: about 20 received Ad26.COV2.S at low or high dose, single or two shots; 5 received placebo; per-sample allocation not given. Repertoires come from day 63 after the first vaccine or placebo injection. The sample was peripheral blood, taken in a trial of Ad26.COV2.S vaccine versus placebo. These receptors were obtained from a person aged 18 to 65 who received the Ad26.COV2.S COVID-19 vaccine or a placebo.

V gene TRBV15 combines with J gene TRBJ2-5; 7 nucleotides match TRBD2. CDR1 LNHNV and CDR2 YYDKDF come from the germline V gene (reference sequence). CDR3 length: 15 residues. V trimming: 3 bases; J trimming: 3 bases; junction bases outside the gene matches: 7. The CDR3 loop is CATSSHWEGKETQYF. In nucleotides, the CDR3 is TGTGCCACCAGCAGCCACTGGGAGGGGAAAGAGACCCAGTACTTC. The full variable domain, its missing parts supplied by reference TRBV15 and TRBJ2-5, is DAMVIQNPRYQVTQFGKPVTLSCSQTLNHNVMYWYQQKSSQAPKLLFHYYDKDFNNEADTPDNFQSRRPNTSFCFLDIRSPGLGDTAMYLCATSSHWEGKETQYFGPGTRLLVL.

The chain combines TRBV9 with TRBJ2-5; 10 positions agree with TRBD2. Germline CDR1 SGDLS, CDR2 YYNGEE. After removal of 4 bases from V and 5 bases from J, the junction contained 8 bases not matched to a gene. The CDR3 contains 15 residues. Here the CDR3 reads CASSPLAGVLETQYF. For the CDR3, the DNA is TGTGCCAGCAGCCCTCTAGCGGGAGTTTTGGAGACCCAGTACTTC. The entire variable domain, with the rest obtained from reference TRBV9 and TRBJ2-5, is as follows: DSGVTQTPKHLITATGQRVTLRCSPRSGDLSVYWYQQSLDQGLQFLIQYYNGEERAKGNILERFSAQQFPDLHSELNLSSLELGDSALYFCASSPLAGVLETQYFGPGTRLLVL.

This chain joins TRBV2 and TRBJ1-1; D is perhaps TRBD1 (6 bases). This CDR3 comprises 14 residues. The V gene's germline CDR1 is SNHLY and CDR2 FYNNEI. V was cut by 6 bases and J by 4 bases, with 15 bases left in between. This chain's CDR3 is CASSREEGGTEAFF. For the CDR3, the DNA is TGTGCCAGCAGCCGAGAGGAGGGGGGCACTGAAGCTTTCTTT.

The chain links TRBV19 to TRBJ1-3; D remains unclear. CDR1 LNHDA and CDR2 SQIVND come from the germline V gene (reference sequence). This CDR3 contains 15 residues. V dropped 7 bases and J dropped 9 bases, with 22 bases sitting between them. The CDR3 protein is CASTPSSWSRSTIYF. As DNA, the CDR3 is TGTGCCAGTACTCCGTCGTCTTGGTCCCGATCCACCATATATTTT.

This chain uses TRBV7-9 with TRBJ1-3, with TRBD1 as a possible D gene (6 bases). Germline V gives CDR1 SEHNR, CDR2 FQNEAQ (reference sequence). Trimming stripped 5 bases from V and 4 bases from J, with 12 bases between. The CDR3 is 14 residues long. CDR3 amino acids: CASSPGTRGNTIYF. CDR3 sequence (DNA): TGTGCCAGCAGCCCCGGGACACGGGGAAACACCATATATTTT.

The chain uses TRBV7-8 and TRBJ1-6, with D possibly being TRBD1 (5 bases). The germline V gene has CDR1 SGHVS and CDR2 FQNEAQ. The germline V and J ends were trimmed by 5 bases and 0 bases, with 14 bases remaining between them. The CDR3 has 17 residues. The CDR3 DNA is TGTGCCAGCAGCCCACGACAGTATAGCTCCTATAATTCACCCCTCCACTTT. Translated, it gives CASSPRQYSSYNSPLHF.

V usage is TRBV9 and J usage is TRBJ2-3, with TRBD2 matching 8 bases. J was trimmed by 2 bases and V by 0 bases; bases with no gene match: 8. The germline gives CDR1 SGDLS, CDR2 YYNGEE. The CDR3 length is 17 residues. As DNA, the CDR3 is TGTGCCAGCAGCGTAGCGGAAGCGGGGGCTAACACAGATACGCAGTATTTT. It yields the protein CASSVAEAGANTDTQYF.

This clone came up once. The chain carries TRBV27 and TRBJ1-2; D gene uncertain. Germline loops: CDR1 MNHEY, CDR2 SMNVEV (reference sequence). V lost 1 base to trimming and J lost 0 bases, with 9 bases between them. This CDR3 spans 15 amino acids. CDR3 bases: TGTGCCAGCAGTTTATTCGGACGTGCTAACTATGGCTACACCTTC. Its translation is CASSLFGRANYGYTF.

J is TRBJ2-1 and V is TRBV10-3; no clear D gene. Germline values: CDR1 ENHRY, CDR2 SYGVKD. This CDR3 is 15 amino acids long. V gave up 9 bases and J gave up 4 bases, with 19 bases separating them. The CDR3 loop reads CAIRPSQPPYNEQFF. DNA of the CDR3: TGTGCCATTAGGCCTTCGCAGCCACCTTACAATGAGCAGTTCTTC.

The chain uses TRBV28 and TRBJ1-6, with TRBD1 matching 8 bases. The CDR3 covers 15 residues. The V segment lost 5 bases and the J segment 5 bases; nucleotides outside the gene matches: 5. The germline gives CDR1 MDHEN, CDR2 SYDVKM. The CDR3 loop is CASSRLDRDNSPLHF. The CDR3, as DNA: TGTGCCAGCAGTCGCCTGGACAGGGATAATTCACCCCTCCACTTT.

The CDR3 coding sequence is TGTGCCAGCAATACAAATAGCAATCAGCCCCAGCATTTT. Amino acids: CASNTNSNQPQHF. This chain joins TRBV2 and TRBJ1-5; no clear D gene. V was clipped by 7 bases and J by 0 bases, with 7 bases between them. Germline V gives CDR1 SNHLY, CDR2 FYNNEI. CDR3 length equals 13 residues.

The rearrangement links TRBV5-4 to TRBJ2-1, with 16 nucleotides matching TRBD2. Trimming at V came to 4 bases and at J to 1 base, leaving 8 bases not matched to a gene. The CDR3 loop spans 19 amino acids. Germline CDR1 SGHNT, CDR2 YYREEE (reference sequence). This CDR3 reads CASSPGTSGGASSYNEQFF. In nucleotides, the CDR3 is TGTGCCAGCAGCCCCGGGACTAGCGGGGGGGCTAGTTCCTACAATGAGCAGTTCTTC.

The chain is built from TRBV18 and TRBJ1-4; TRBD1 aligns across 7 bases. After removal of 2 bases from V and 4 bases from J, the junction contained 13 bases not matched to a gene. The V gene's germline CDR1 is KGHSH and CDR2 LQKENI. This CDR3 has 18 amino acids. Written as DNA, the CDR3 is TGTGCCAGCTCACCAACGTCCCGGGACAGCCACTATAATGAAAAACTGTTTTTT. Its translation is CASSPTSRDSHYNEKLFF. The whole variable domain, filled in from reference TRBV18 and TRBJ1-4, reads NAGVMQNPRHLVRRRGQEARLRCSPMKGHSHVYWYRQLPEEGLKFMVYLQKENIIDESGMPKERFSAEFPKEGPSILRIQQVVRGDSAAYFCASSPTSRDSHYNEKLFFGSGTQLSVL.

The chain recombines TRBV6-5 with TRBJ1-2; TRBD1 is a possible D gene (5 bases). CDR1 MNHEY and CDR2 SVGAGI come from the germline V gene. The length of the CDR3 is 12 residues. V was cut by 1 base and J by 8 bases, with 8 bases left in between. The CDR3 nucleotides are TGTGCCAGCAGTTACTTCCGGGGGGGCTACACCTTC. Residues: CASSYFRGGYTF.

V is TRBV5-1 and J is TRBJ2-2; TRBD2 agrees at 8 bases. Germline-derived CDR1 and CDR2 are SGHRS and YFSETQ. The V and J ends lost 4 bases and 6 bases, in that order; junction bases with no gene match: 11. The CDR3 is 16 residues long. CDR3 loop: CASSPGTSVRPGELFF. For the CDR3, the DNA is TGCGCCAGCAGCCCTGGGACTAGTGTGCGTCCCGGGGAGCTGTTTTTT.

The chain is built from TRBV5-6 and TRBJ2-5, with D unresolved. Germline V CDR1 and CDR2: SGHDT, YYEEEE. This CDR3 comprises 13 residues. Trimming took 1 base from V and 2 from J, leaving 6 bases between them. As DNA, the CDR3 is TGTGCCAGCAGCTTGTGGAATCAAGAGACCCAGTACTTC. This encodes CASSLWNQETQYF.

The genes are TRBV19 and TRBJ2-5; D gene uncertain. CDR3 length equals 16 residues. Trimming removed 1 base from V and 3 bases from J, with 15 bases in between. CDR1 and CDR2 (germline): LNHDA, SQIVND (reference sequence). CDR3 sequence reads: CASSIGGEGVEETQYF. The CDR3 DNA sequence: TGTGCCAGTAGTATAGGGGGTGAAGGAGTGGAAGAGACCCAGTACTTC. The full variable domain, rest sourced from reference TRBV19 and TRBJ2-5, is DGGITQSPKYLFRKEGQNVTLSCEQNLNHDAMYWYRQDPGQGLRLIYYSQIVNDFQKGDIAEGYSVSREKKESFPLTVTSAQKNPTAFYLCASSIGGEGVEETQYFGPGTRLLVL.

This clone came up once. V usage is TRBV5-3 and J usage is TRBJ2-7; 14 nucleotides agree with TRBD2. TRBV5-3 is assigned to the ORF class and has an uncertain function. The CDR3 totals 14 residues. V lost 9 bases, J lost 6 bases, and 8 bases stayed unmatched. CDR3 region: CATSGTSGSCEQYV. The CDR3 coding sequence is TGTGCCACCAGCGGGACTAGCGGGAGTTGCGAGCAGTACGTC.

The table lists this clone with a few counts. The chain couples TRBV4-2 to TRBJ1-5, with D possibly TRBD1 on 5 matching bases. Germline V lookup: CDR1 LGHNA, CDR2 YNFKEQ. The CDR3 is 17 amino acids. Trimming took 1 base from V and 0 from J, leaving 13 bases between them. In DNA, the CDR3 is TGTGCCAGCAGCCAAGCCGCAGGGATGTATAGCAATCAGCCCCAGCATTTT. Translation gives CASSQAAGMYSNQPQHF.